This TCR beta chain came from a study of OX40 agonist ivuxolimab in advanced cancers. In terms of the full investigation: Ivuxolimab was a fully human IgG2 agonistic monoclonal antibody targeting the costimulatory receptor OX40 (CD134). Intravenous ivuxolimab was administered to patients every 2 weeks at six dose levels: 0.01, 0.1, 0.3, 1.5, 3 and 10 mg/kg. Among the approximately 50 dose-escalation patients, some 19 had hepatocellular carcinoma, 15 or so melanoma, 9 renal cell carcinoma and 9 head and neck cancer. The dose-escalation cohort was about 83% male with a mean age of approximately 60 years, ranging from roughly 23 to 79. Patients were allowed to have had prior anti-PD-1, anti-PD-L1 or anti-CTLA-4 therapy, and approximately 37% of the dose-escalation patients had been treated with checkpoint inhibitors. Partial responses were achieved by three dose-escalation patients, of whom one had hepatocellular carcinoma and two had cutaneous melanoma. The purpose of peripheral TCRbeta sequencing was to test whether ivuxolimab changed TCR sequence diversity and led to clonal T-cell expansion. The paper reports the monotherapy dose-escalation portion (N of about 56 patients) of the phase I ivuxolimab trial.

Genomic DNA was isolated from the sorted cells so that the TCRbeta CDR3 region could be sequenced. The immunoSEQ Assay was used to sequence the TCRbeta CDR3 regions. The clones in this table, taken by TCRdb from immuneACCESS, are in-frame only. Not every clone is retained; where verified, under half of the shortfall comes from an unresolved V gene, and the cause of the rest is unknown. In all, the sample holds 39,000 or so clones, and 85% to 90% of those were seen once. Of the sample, 35% to 40% is held by the ten largest clones. In regard to this clone: Its binding antigen is unknown. The record has no base qualities; no much larger clone is one base away.

The trial excluded patients who had a history of autoimmune disease or were on systemic immunosuppression. Peripheral blood for TCR sequencing was drawn from every dose cohort at baseline, at cycle 4 day 1 and at cycle 7 day 1. The samples were drawn from a first-in-human, open-label, multicenter phase I dose-escalation trial of ivuxolimab. The trial enrolled adults with locally advanced or metastatic head and neck squamous cell, hepatocellular, melanoma or renal cell carcinoma. Before TCR sequencing, CD4+ T cells and CD8+ T cells were sorted from peripheral blood as separate populations. The study at large found these results: The antigen specificity of the peripheral T cells that underwent clonal expansion was not determined. After ivuxolimab, more expanded clones were found on average in CD8+ T cells than in CD4+ T cells. Low levels of normalized T-cell clonal expansion were also seen in some patients who did not respond. In partial responders in the 0.1-3.0 mg/kg groups, normalized peripheral clonal expansion was found to be among the lowest, especially among CD8+ T cells. At doses of 0.1 to 3.0 mg/kg, clonal expansion of both CD4+ and CD8+ blood T cells was observed from baseline to week 6.

Trimming leaves V shorter by 6 bases and J shorter by 5 bases, with the junction holding 9 bases beyond the gene matches. The CDR3 numbers 14 residues from cysteine through phenylalanine. This entry keeps only the CDR3 DNA: 42 bases, framed from base 1. The germline V gene sets CDR1 to KGHSH and CDR2 to LQKENI. The chain links TRBV18 with TRBJ2-7; TRBD1 lines up with 8 middle nucleotides. This clonotype originated in an adult with an advanced solid tumor such as melanoma, head and neck, liver or kidney cancer. Sequencing was performed on CD4+ or CD8+ T cells sorted from blood, taken in a trial of the OX40 agonist ivuxolimab. The DNA is TGTGCCAGCTCGCCCGGGACAGGTCTGGACGAGCAGTACTTC. Protein translation: CASSPGTGLDEQYF.